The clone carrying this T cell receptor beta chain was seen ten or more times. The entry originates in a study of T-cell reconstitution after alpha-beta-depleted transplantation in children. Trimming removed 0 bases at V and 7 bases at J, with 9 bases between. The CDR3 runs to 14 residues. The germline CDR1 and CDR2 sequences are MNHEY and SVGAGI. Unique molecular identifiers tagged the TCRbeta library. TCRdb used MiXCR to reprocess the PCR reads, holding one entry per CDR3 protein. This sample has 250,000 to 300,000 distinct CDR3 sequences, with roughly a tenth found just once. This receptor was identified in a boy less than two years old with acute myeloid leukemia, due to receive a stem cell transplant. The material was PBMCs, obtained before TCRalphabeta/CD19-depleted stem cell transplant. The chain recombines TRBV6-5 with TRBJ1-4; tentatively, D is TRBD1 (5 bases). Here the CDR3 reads CASSYSAGFEKLFF. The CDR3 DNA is TGTGCCAGCAGTTACTCTGCAGGGTTTGAAAAACTGTTTTTT.